The subject of this entry is one TCR beta chain. Its antigen remains unidentified. This entry belongs to a study of monozygotic twins with inflammatory bowel disease. Study results and caveats: The sharing of clonotypes with others was lower in IBD patients than in healthy twins, especially with disease activity.

This CDR3 comprises 14 residues. TCRdb reprocessed the 5' RACE reads, with one entry per CDR3 protein and no DNA. Its table lists roughly 150,000 distinct CDR3 sequences. Sequenced input: blood. This TCR was recovered from a human donor with ulcerative colitis or Crohn's disease, or a healthy co-twin of an affected twin (not recorded which). V gene TRBV12-3 or TRBV12-4 combines with J gene TRBJ1-4; no DNA is available, so the TRBD1 call from TCRdb remains unchecked. The CDR3 here is CASSPGQGGEKLFF.